Listed here are 28 T cell receptor beta chains from one sample, sequenced in a study of blood T cell repertoires in COVID-19. Profiled with immunoSEQ multiplex PCR; TCRdb holds only in-frame clones, not every one. The table records tens of thousands of clones, approximately 88% of them present only once. Material: peripheral blood. The receptors stem from a human donor in a cohort sampled during active COVID-19.

The V gene is TRBV5-1, the J gene TRBJ2-7; 7 nucleotides match TRBD1. Trimming cost V 5 bases and J 5 bases; bases outside gene matches: 7. CDR1 and CDR2 from the germline V gene are SGHRS and YFSETQ. This CDR3 is built from 13 residues. The CDR3, as DNA: TGCGCCAGCAGATTCACAGGGGTCAACGAGCAGTACTTC. Translating gives CASRFTGVNEQYF.

In its sample, this clone was seen once. V gene TRBV19 combines with J gene TRBJ1-1, with TRBD1 identical over 8 bases. Looked up from germline, CDR1 is LNHDA and CDR2 is SQIVND (reference sequence). J gave up 3 bases and V 4 bases, and 10 bases lay outside the gene matches. The CDR3 extends over 16 amino acids. The CDR3 nucleotides read TGTGCCAGTAGTACCCCTCAGGGGGCAGTGGACACTGAAGCTTTCTTT. Translated: CASSTPQGAVDTEAFF.

V is TRBV10-3 and J is TRBJ1-1; 8 bases are shared with TRBD1. The CDR3 contains 12 residues. The ends lost 10 bases at V and 1 base at J; junction bases unmatched: 2. Germline lookup yields CDR1 ENHRY and CDR2 SYGVKD. The CDR3 is CATTGENTEAFF. The DNA for the CDR3 is TGTGCCACGACAGGGGAGAACACTGAAGCTTTCTTT.

The V and J genes are TRBV21-1 and TRBJ2-7; TRBD1, the D gene given by the table, was not confirmed from the DNA. TRBV21-1 is marked as a pseudogene. CDR3 length: 16 amino acids. The chain's CDR3 is CASSKRDRYVFYEQYF. As DNA, the CDR3 is TGTGCCAGCAGCAAACGGGACAGGTATGTCTTCTACGAGCAGTACTTC.

The chain carries TRBV6-2 or TRBV6-3 and TRBJ2-6; 9 bases agree with TRBD1. Losses at the gene ends were 3 bases for V and 0 bases for J; bases not matched to a gene: 12. Germline V CDR1 and CDR2: MNHEY, SVGEGT. The CDR3 runs to 20 residues. CDR3 coding DNA: TGTGCCAGCAGTTATGCCGGGACAGGGCACCTCTACTCTGGGGCCAACGTCCTGACTTTC. It translates to CASSYAGTGHLYSGANVLTF.

This clone has just a few counts. V is TRBV6-2 or TRBV6-3 and J is TRBJ1-5, with a tentative D call TRBD1 (6 bases). Deletions cut 4 bases from V and 3 bases from J, with 10 bases between. CDR1 is MNHEY, CDR2 SVGEGT, per germline. This CDR3 comprises 14 residues. The CDR3 DNA follows: TGTGCCAGCAGTTCGGGACACCTCAATCAGCCCCAGCATTTT. As protein: CASSSGHLNQPQHF.

This clone was recorded a few times. The rearrangement links TRBV6-1 to TRBJ1-5; D ambiguous. The CDR3 is 15 amino acids. The V gene's germline CDR1 is MNHNS and CDR2 SASEGT. The germline V and J ends were trimmed by 3 bases and 0 bases, with 9 bases remaining between them. The CDR3: CASSESGYSNQPQHF. The CDR3 DNA reads TGTGCCAGCAGTGAGTCCGGTTATAGCAATCAGCCCCAGCATTTT.

The V and J genes are TRBV27 and TRBJ1-5; no firm D call. This CDR3 contains 13 residues. V was pared by 6 bases and J by 4 bases, with 10 bases between. Germline CDR1 and CDR2: MNHEY and SMNVEV (reference sequence). For the CDR3, the DNA is TGTGCCAGCAGCTTCAGAGGGAATCAGCCCCAGCATTTT. Protein sequence: CASSFRGNQPQHF.

The chain carries TRBV6-1 and TRBJ1-6; 8 bases line up with TRBD1. V was clipped by 3 bases and J by 6 bases; unmatched bases: 4. Germline V gives CDR1 MNHNS, CDR2 SASEGT. This CDR3 has 15 residues. CDR3 nucleotide sequence: TGTGCCAGCAGTGACGGACAGGGCGGTAATTCACCCCTCCACTTT. Translation gives CASSDGQGGNSPLHF.

This chain links TRBV18 with TRBJ1-5; D is possibly TRBD1 (5 bases). Germline V gene data show CDR1 as KGHSH and CDR2 as LQKENI. This CDR3 is 14 amino acids long. V was pared by 2 bases and J by 4 bases, with 9 bases between. The CDR3 nucleotides read TGTGCCAGCTCACCAGGGGCAGTAAATCAGCCCCAGCATTTT. As protein: CASSPGAVNQPQHF. The variable domain in full, with the rest retrieved from reference TRBV18 and TRBJ1-5, is NAGVMQNPRHLVRRRGQEARLRCSPMKGHSHVYWYRQLPEEGLKFMVYLQKENIIDESGMPKERFSAEFPKEGPSILRIQQVVRGDSAAYFCASSPGAVNQPQHFGDGTRLSIL.

The chain recombines TRBV2 with TRBJ1-5; 7 bases match TRBD1. Germline V lookup: CDR1 SNHLY, CDR2 FYNNEI. Germline trimming cut 5 bases from V and 5 bases from J; bases unmatched to any gene: 3. The CDR3 totals 13 residues. CDR3 protein: CASSYRGDQPQHF. The CDR3, as DNA: TGTGCCAGCAGTTACAGGGGTGATCAGCCCCAGCATTTT.

The gene calls are TRBV12-3 or TRBV12-4 and TRBJ1-1; a weak D match, TRBD1 (5 bases). The germline V and J ends were trimmed by 4 bases and 1 base, with 7 bases remaining between them. The CDR3 consists of 13 residues. The CDR3 reads CASSWTRNTEAFF. CDR3 DNA sequence: TGTGCCAGCAGTTGGACAAGGAACACTGAAGCTTTCTTT.

The rearrangement uses TRBV6-5 and TRBJ1-2; 8 bases match TRBD1. Germline trimming cut 2 bases from V and 8 bases from J; bases unmatched to any gene: 10. The length of the CDR3 is 15 residues. The germline gives CDR1 MNHEY, CDR2 SVGAGI. The CDR3 DNA sequence: TGTGCCAGCAGTTACGAGGGGACAGGTGTGTTCGGCTACACCTTC. Its protein is CASSYEGTGVFGYTF.

This clone turned up a few times. The chain employs TRBV9 and TRBJ2-7, with D possibly matching TRBD2 (6 bases). Germline V gene sequence: CDR1 SGDLS, CDR2 YYNGEE. V lost 3 bases, J lost 3 bases, and 13 bases lay in between. The CDR3 covers 14 residues. The CDR3 protein is CASSENTGDYEQYF. The CDR3 coding sequence is TGTGCCAGCAGCGAAAACACGGGAGACTACGAGCAGTACTTC. Full variable domain (remainder filled in from reference TRBV9 and TRBJ2-7): DSGVTQTPKHLITATGQRVTLRCSPRSGDLSVYWYQQSLDQGLQFLIQYYNGEERAKGNILERFSAQQFPDLHSELNLSSLELGDSALYFCASSENTGDYEQYFGPGTRLTVT.

The chain carries TRBV7-9 and TRBJ2-7; D perhaps matches TRBD1 (6 bases). The CDR3 runs 15 residues. The germline gives CDR1 SEHNR, CDR2 FQNEAQ (reference sequence). The V end was cut by 5 bases, the J end by 0 bases, with 14 bases between. The CDR3 nucleotides are TGTGCCAGCAGCCAAACTACAGGGTACTCCTACGAGCAGTACTTC. It specifies CASSQTTGYSYEQYF.

The chain combines TRBV19 with TRBJ2-7; D remains ambiguous. There are 13 residues in the CDR3. The germline V and J ends were trimmed by 2 bases and 4 bases, with 9 bases remaining between them. Germline CDR1 is LNHDA and CDR2 is SQIVND (reference sequence). The CDR3, as DNA: TGTGCCAGTAGTATAACTTCAACTTACGAGCAGTACTTC. Translating gives CASSITSTYEQYF. The full variable domain, its missing parts supplied by reference TRBV19 and TRBJ2-7, is DGGITQSPKYLFRKEGQNVTLSCEQNLNHDAMYWYRQDPGQGLRLIYYSQIVNDFQKGDIAEGYSVSREKKESFPLTVTSAQKNPTAFYLCASSITSTYEQYFGPGTRLTVT.

This chain connects TRBV5-1 to TRBJ1-4; 9 nucleotides line up with TRBD1. This CDR3 has 14 amino acids. With V trimmed by 2 bases and J by 8 bases, 4 bases remained unmatched. Germline V gives CDR1 SGHRS, CDR2 YFSETQ. The CDR3 nucleotides are TGCGCCAGCAGCTTTACAGGGGGCGGAGAAAAACTGTTTTTT. Its translation is CASSFTGGGEKLFF.

The V gene is TRBV7-9, the J gene TRBJ1-2; 9 bases agree with TRBD1. V lost 5 bases to trimming and J lost 6 bases; unmatched junction nucleotides: 7. The CDR3 extends over 14 amino acids. CDR1 SEHNR and CDR2 FQNEAQ come from the germline V gene (reference sequence). CDR3 sequence (DNA): TGTGCCAGCAGCCTCCCGGACAGGGGTAATGGCTACACCTTC. Protein: CASSLPDRGNGYTF.

The chain combines TRBV24-1 with TRBJ1-2; 8 bases are a match to TRBD1. Germline trimming cut 10 bases from V and 10 bases from J; bases unmatched to any gene: 13. This CDR3 comprises 13 residues. Germline V gene data show CDR1 as KGHDR and CDR2 as SFDVKD. DNA for the CDR3: TGTGCCACATCGGACAGGGCCAAAGGGGCCTACACCTTC. This sequence encodes CATSDRAKGAYTF.

The chain has TRBV29-1 and TRBJ2-7; D is possibly TRBD2 (5 bases). The V end was cut by 5 bases, the J end by 0 bases, with 17 bases between. There are 15 residues in the CDR3. The germline V gene encodes CDR1 SQVTM and CDR2 ANQGSEA. CDR3 sequence: CSVLRVFGGSYEQYF. For the CDR3, the DNA is TGCAGCGTTTTGAGGGTTTTTGGAGGCTCCTACGAGCAGTACTTC.

J is TRBJ2-1 and V is TRBV6-4, with 9 bases matching TRBD2. V shed 6 bases and J 15 bases; nucleotides not matched to a gene: 12. This CDR3 is 13 amino acids long. The germline V gene has CDR1 MRHNA and CDR2 SNTAGT. The CDR3, as DNA: TGTGCCAGCAGGCCCCCTAGCGGGGCGGGTGGGTTCTTC. Its translation: CASRPPSGAGGFF.

This rearrangement joins TRBV18 to TRBJ1-2; D is uncertain. The V end lost 0 bases, the J end lost 7 bases, and 12 bases lay between the germline ends. Germline V gene data show CDR1 as KGHSH and CDR2 as LQKENI. This CDR3 comprises 14 residues. CDR3 sequence: CASSPPNWSSGYTF. The CDR3, as DNA: TGTGCCAGCTCACCACCGAATTGGAGTTCTGGCTACACCTTC.

CDR3 DNA: TGCAGCGTTGAAAGGGGGGGGAACGAGCAGTACTTC. It yields the protein CSVERGGNEQYF. The gene calls are TRBV29-1 and TRBJ2-7; D might be TRBD2 (7 bases). V gave up 2 bases and J gave up 5 bases, with 10 bases separating them. Germline V gene lookup returns CDR1 SQVTM and CDR2 ANQGSEA. The CDR3 length is 12 residues.

This chain connects TRBV6-6 to TRBJ2-7, with 11 bases aligning to TRBD1. Germline CDR1 is MNHNY and CDR2 is SVGAGI (reference sequence). V gave up 5 bases and J gave up 2 bases; unmatched junction bases: 11. The CDR3 sequence is 17 residues long. The CDR3 DNA sequence: TGTGCCAGCAGTCTTGGGACAGGGGGAAGTGGGACCTACGAGCAGTACTTC. Residues: CASSLGTGGSGTYEQYF.

This clone has a handful of counts. The rearrangement links TRBV6-6 to TRBJ1-1; 8 bases are shared with TRBD1. Germline CDR1 and CDR2: MNHNY and SVGAGI (reference sequence). The CDR3 extends over 14 amino acids. The junction had 14 bases not matched to a gene; V was cut back by 6 bases and J by 11 bases. CDR3 residues: CASSDNTDRVGAFF. CDR3 DNA sequence: TGTGCCAGCAGCGACAATACGGACAGGGTAGGGGCTTTCTTT.

This rearrangement joins TRBV18 to TRBJ2-3; possible D gene TRBD1, 5 bases. The germline V gene has CDR1 KGHSH and CDR2 LQKENI. The V end was cut by 4 bases, the J end by 5 bases, with 10 bases between. The length of the CDR3 is 13 residues. The CDR3 reads CASSQDTGDTQYF. Here the CDR3 DNA reads TGTGCCAGCTCACAGGACACCGGAGATACGCAGTATTTT.

V is TRBV7-6 and J is TRBJ1-1; a possible D gene is TRBD1 (6 bases). The CDR3 consists of 21 residues. The V end was cut by 5 bases, the J end by 4 bases, with 35 bases between. Germline CDR1 is SGHVS and CDR2 is FNYEAQ. CDR3 in amino acids: CASSPFVWVPGVMIFGTEAFF. CDR3 in DNA: TGTGCCAGCAGCCCCTTCGTGTGGGTACCAGGGGTAATGATTTTTGGCACTGAAGCTTTCTTT.

The chain has TRBV7-2 and TRBJ2-7; the D gene is possibly TRBD2 (6 bases). Looked up from germline, CDR1 is SGHTA and CDR2 is FQGNSA. This CDR3 is 14 amino acids long. The V and J ends lost 5 bases and 7 bases respectively, with 18 bases between them. CDR3 residues: CASSHTGGAGEQYF. The CDR3 DNA is TGTGCCAGCAGCCACACAGGAGGGGCCGGAGAGCAGTACTTC. Together with reference TRBV7-2 and TRBJ2-7, the CDR3 gives the full variable domain: GAGVSQSPSNKVTEKGKDVELRCDPISGHTALYWYRQSLGQGLEFLIYFQGNSAPDKSGLPSDRFSAERTGGSVSTLTIQRTQQEDSAVYLCASSHTGGAGEQYFGPGTRLTVT.